This section outlines one TCR beta chain sequence together with its context. The data were obtained in a study of identical twins. Germline V CDR1 and CDR2: SNHLY, FYNNEI. V was shortened by 2 bases and J by 0 bases, with 9 bases between the two germline ends. The CDR3 sequence is 15 residues long. MiXCR, applied by TCRdb to the 5' RACE reads, yields one record per CDR3 protein. The repertoire holds hundreds of thousands of distinct CDR3 sequences, with roughly 13% as singletons. The sequencing sample was made of memory (CD45RO+) T cells sorted from blood. The clonotype was recovered from a woman aged 18-29 years in good health. V and J are TRBV2 and TRBJ2-3; no reliable D call. The CDR3, as DNA: TGTGCCAGCAGTGAAAGTATTACTAGCACAGATACGCAGTATTTT. Translation gives CASSESITSTDTQYF.